The rows below give T cell receptor beta chains drawn from one sample of a study of blood T cell repertoires in COVID-19. Assay used: immunoSEQ multiplex PCR; TCRdb lists only in-frame clones, some missing. The sample lists about 270,000 clones; roughly 89% were seen once. The sequencing input was peripheral blood. Receptor source: a man aged 45 to 65 with acute or convalescent COVID-19. CDR3s include the opening cysteine and the closing phenylalanine or tryptophan. A D gene is named only where the DNA matches it firmly. Where a row states a size, it is once, few, many or the class of an expanded clone; other rows omit it.

>TRBJ1-3|TRBV5-5|-|-
TGTGCCAGCAGCTTTGATCCAGGGGCTGGAAACACCATATATTTT
CASSFDPGAGNTIYF
>TRBJ2-1|TRBV2|-|TRBD2
TGTGCCAGCAAAGGGGAGCGGGGGGGCTCTTGGGTCTTC
CASKGERGGSWVF
>TRBJ2-3|TRBV30|-|-
TGTGCCTGGAGTGACAGGGCCCCCACAGATACGCAGTATTTT
CAWSDRAPTDTQYF
>TRBJ2-7|TRBV6-5|-|-
TGTGCCAGCAGTACCCCCCAGGGCGAGCAGTACTTC
CASSTPQGEQYF
>TRBJ1-2|TRBV7-3|-|TRBD1
TGTGCCAGCAGCCAGGGACAGGGTTTCGGGGGCTACACCTTC
CASSQGQGFGGYTF
>TRBJ2-5|TRBV27|-|TRBD2
TGTGCCAGCAGTTACCTAGCGGGGGATAGAAAGACCCAGTACTTC
CASSYLAGDRKTQYF
>TRBJ2-6|TRBV4-1|few|-
TGCGCCAGCAGCCAAGGGGGCAGGGAAGGGGCCAACGTCCTGACTTTC
CASSQGGREGANVLTF
>TRBJ1-1|TRBV19|-|-
TGTGCCAGTAGTATAGGCGGCAGGGGTGAAACTGAAGCTTTCTTT
CASSIGGRGETEAFF
>TRBJ2-5|TRBV4-1|-|TRBD2
TGCGCCAGCAGCCAAGCTAGCGGGGGAGGGGAGACCCAGTACTTC
CASSQASGGGETQYF
>TRBJ2-3|TRBV11-3|-|TRBD2
TGTGCCAGCAGCTTTAGCGGGGGTAGCACAGATACGCAGTATTTT
CASSFSGGSTDTQYF
>TRBJ2-1|TRBV5-6|-|-
TGTGCCAGCAGCTCCCTCCGGCAGGGGACCTCCTACAATGAGCAGTTCTTC
CASSSLRQGTSYNEQFF
>TRBJ1-2|TRBV7-9|-|-
TGTGCCAGCAGCTTAGATTCGGGGGAGTATGGCTACACCTTC
CASSLDSGEYGYTF
>TRBJ1-3|TRBV3-1/TRBV3-2|-|-
TGTGCCAGCAGCCCAAGTAGTATCTCTGGAAACACCATATATTTT
CASSPSSISGNTIYF
>TRBJ1-1|TRBV6-6|many|TRBD1
TGTGCCAGCAGTTCGACAGGGGCGAACACTGAAGCTTTCTTT
CASSSTGANTEAFF
>TRBJ2-2|TRBV5-1|-|TRBD2
TGCGCCAGCAGCATTCGTAGCGGGGGTAACACCGGGGAGCTGTTTTTT
CASSIRSGGNTGELFF
>TRBJ2-7|TRBV5-5|-|-
TGTGCCAGCAGCTCCCGCGATGCGTACGAGCAGTACTTC
CASSSRDAYEQYF
>TRBJ2-7|TRBV4-1|-|-
TGCGCCAGCAGCCAGGCCGTAGCCGGGACAAACTACGAGCAGTACTTC
CASSQAVAGTNYEQYF
>TRBJ1-4|TRBV5-5|-|-
TGTGCCAGCAGCCAGACAGGTTCCCCCGAAAAACTGTTTTTT
CASSQTGSPEKLFF
>TRBJ1-2|TRBV18|-|-
TGTGCCAGCTCACCACCGATCGGGGTGATGGGCCCCGGGGATTACACCTTC
CASSPPIGVMGPGDYTF
>TRBJ1-5|TRBV6-1|-|-
TGTGCCAGCAGTGACCGGGGGGTAGGCAATCAGCCCCAGCATTTT
CASSDRGVGNQPQHF
>TRBJ1-2|TRBV3-1/TRBV3-2|-|TRBD1
TGTGCCAGCAGCCCTATAGACAGGGGTCATGGCTACACCTTC
CASSPIDRGHGYTF
>TRBJ1-6|TRBV5-4|-|TRBD1
TGTGCCAGCAGCTTGGGACAGGGGGCCTATAATTCACCCCTCCACTTT
CASSLGQGAYNSPLHF
>TRBJ2-2|TRBV4-1|-|-
TGCGCCACTCGGCCGACAGTTTCGAACACCGGGGAGCTGTTTTTT
CATRPTVSNTGELFF